This T cell receptor (beta chain) was identified in a study of OX40 agonist ivuxolimab in advanced cancers. Overall study findings and caveats: Clones of CD4+ and CD8+ blood T cells grew by week 6 at doses of 0.1 to 3.0 mg/kg. No determination was made of the antigen specificity of the expanded peripheral T cells. Among T cells, CD8+ cells averaged more expanded clones than CD4+ cells.

Clones were sequenced by immunoSEQ multiplex PCR, and TCRdb holds only the in-frame ones, with some missing. The repertoire holds tens of thousands of clones, 88% seen once, with around 4.3% in the top ten. Sampling times: baseline, cycle 4 day 1, cycle 7 day 1. There are 14 residues in the CDR3. Germline-derived CDR1 and CDR2 are SGHNT and YYREEE (reference sequence). Trimming shortened V by 4 bases and J by 0 bases, and 7 bases separated the two germline ends. Regarding this clone: Its antigen is not known.

The chain combines TRBV5-4 with TRBJ2-2; D is unresolved. The specimen comprised CD4+ or CD8+ T cells sorted from blood, sampled in a trial of the OX40 agonist ivuxolimab. The TCR was taken from an adult with an advanced solid tumor such as melanoma, head and neck, liver or kidney cancer. This CDR3 is CASSPVSNTGELFF. CDR3 DNA sequence: TGTGCCAGCAGCCCTGTATCGAACACCGGGGAGCTGTTTTTT.